Shown below are 2 T cell receptor beta chains from a single sample sequenced in a study of blood T cell repertoires in COVID-19. Sequencing used immunoSEQ multiplex PCR; TCRdb keeps in-frame clones, though not all of them. The repertoire holds 120,000 or so clones, with 88% as singletons. Sequenced: peripheral blood. These receptors were obtained from a woman between 45 and 65 years old with active or convalescent COVID-19.

The chain combines TRBV15 with TRBJ1-1, with no clear D. The CDR3 has 15 residues. Germline CDR1 LNHNV, CDR2 YYDKDF (reference sequence). V lost 1 base and J 2 bases, leaving 11 bases between the germline ends. The DNA of the CDR3 is TGTGCCACCAGCAGAGGAGGGCAGATAAACACTGAAGCTTTCTTT. Its translation is CATSRGGQINTEAFF.

The V call is TRBV11-2, the J call TRBJ2-7; TRBD1 matches 9 bases. Germline trimming cut 1 base from V and 11 bases from J; bases unmatched to any gene: 9. The germline V gene has CDR1 SGHAT and CDR2 FQNNGV. The CDR3 sequence is 14 residues long. Here the CDR3 reads CASSLGTGVIGKYF. The CDR3 coding sequence is TGTGCCAGCAGCTTAGGGACAGGGGTTATCGGGAAGTACTTC.